This T cell receptor (beta chain) was profiled in a study of blood T cells in healthy people across ages. Study conclusions and caveats: The authors considered diversity estimates from one million T cells to be underestimates.

As regards this clonotype: Antigen: not known.

A second roughly 7 to 12 cycle PCR used barcoded and J-beta primers. TCRdb processed the 5' RACE reads anew with MiXCR; each CDR3 protein has one entry. The sample lists some 850,000 distinct CDR3 sequences; about 26% were seen once. These data are also associated with another study on T cells of mothers and their children. From that second work: For unrelated pairs as for related ones, thymic selection shapes TCR recombination output similarly.

The origin of this receptor is a boy younger than 18 in good health. Material: blood.

Here the CDR3 DNA reads TGTGCCAGCAGTTCCGAGGCAGCTGTTAATGAAAAACTGTTTTTT. Protein: CASSSEAAVNEKLFF. The rearrangement joins TRBV2 to TRBJ1-4; D is uncertain. The germline V and J ends were trimmed by 5 bases and 4 bases, with 14 bases remaining between them. The germline gives CDR1 SNHLY, CDR2 FYNNEI. This CDR3 has 15 amino acids.